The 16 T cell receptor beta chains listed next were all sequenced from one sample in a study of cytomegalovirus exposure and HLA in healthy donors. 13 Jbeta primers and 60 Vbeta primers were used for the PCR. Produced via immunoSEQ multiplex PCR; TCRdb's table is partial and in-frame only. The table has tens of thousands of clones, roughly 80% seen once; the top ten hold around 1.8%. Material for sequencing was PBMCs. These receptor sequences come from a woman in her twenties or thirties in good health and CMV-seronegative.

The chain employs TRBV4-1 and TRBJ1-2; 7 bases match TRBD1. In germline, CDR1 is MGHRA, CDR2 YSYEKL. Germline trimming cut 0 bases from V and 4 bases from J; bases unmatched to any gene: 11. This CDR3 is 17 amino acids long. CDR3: CASSQDHTTGSFYGYTF. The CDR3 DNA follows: TGCGCCAGCAGCCAAGATCATACGACAGGGTCTTTCTATGGCTACACCTTC.

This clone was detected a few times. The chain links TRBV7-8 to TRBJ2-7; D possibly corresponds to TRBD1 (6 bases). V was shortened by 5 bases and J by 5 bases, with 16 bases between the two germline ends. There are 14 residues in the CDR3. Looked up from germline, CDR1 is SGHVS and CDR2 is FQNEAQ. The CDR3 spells CASSPGQFGNEQYF. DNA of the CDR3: TGTGCCAGCAGCCCCGGACAGTTTGGGAACGAGCAGTACTTC.

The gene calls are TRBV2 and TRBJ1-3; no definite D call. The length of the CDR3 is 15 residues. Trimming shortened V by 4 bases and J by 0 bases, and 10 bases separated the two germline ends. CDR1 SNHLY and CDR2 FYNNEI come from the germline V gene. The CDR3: CASSGHKASGNTIYF. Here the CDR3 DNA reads TGTGCCAGCAGTGGCCATAAAGCCTCTGGAAACACCATATATTTT.

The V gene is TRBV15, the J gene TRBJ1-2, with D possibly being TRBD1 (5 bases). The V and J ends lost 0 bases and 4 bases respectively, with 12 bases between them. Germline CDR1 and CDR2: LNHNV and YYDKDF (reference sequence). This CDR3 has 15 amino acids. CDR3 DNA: TGTGCCACCAGCAGAGATCATGGGGCGCTCTATGGCTACACCTTC. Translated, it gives CATSRDHGALYGYTF.

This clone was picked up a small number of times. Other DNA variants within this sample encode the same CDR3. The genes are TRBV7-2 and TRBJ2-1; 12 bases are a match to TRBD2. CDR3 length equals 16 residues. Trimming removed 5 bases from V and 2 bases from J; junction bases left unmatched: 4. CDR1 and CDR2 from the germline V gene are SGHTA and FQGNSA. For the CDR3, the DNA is TGTGCCAGCAGCCCACTAGCGGGAGGAACCTACAATGAGCAGTTCTTC. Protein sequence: CASSPLAGGTYNEQFF.

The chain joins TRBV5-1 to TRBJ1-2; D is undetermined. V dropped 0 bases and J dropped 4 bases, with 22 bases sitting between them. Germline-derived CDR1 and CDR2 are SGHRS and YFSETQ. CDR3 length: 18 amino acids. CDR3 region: CASSLEPVPPSRPYGYTF. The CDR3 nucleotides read TGCGCCAGCAGCTTGGAGCCAGTCCCACCTTCGAGGCCCTATGGCTACACCTTC.

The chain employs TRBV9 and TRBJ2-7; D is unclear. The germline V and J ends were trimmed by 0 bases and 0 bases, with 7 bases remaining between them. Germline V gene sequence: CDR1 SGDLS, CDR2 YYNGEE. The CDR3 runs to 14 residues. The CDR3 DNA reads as TGTGCCAGCAGCGTAGGGCTGGCCTCCTACGAGCAGTACTTC. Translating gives CASSVGLASYEQYF.

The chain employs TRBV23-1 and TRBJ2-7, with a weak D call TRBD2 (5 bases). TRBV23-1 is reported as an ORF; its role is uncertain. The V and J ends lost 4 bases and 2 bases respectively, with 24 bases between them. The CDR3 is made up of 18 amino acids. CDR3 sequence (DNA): TGCGCCAGCAGTCCCCGCTCGTCTACTAACGAGGGCACCTACGAGCAGTACTTC. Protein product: CASSPRSSTNEGTYEQYF.

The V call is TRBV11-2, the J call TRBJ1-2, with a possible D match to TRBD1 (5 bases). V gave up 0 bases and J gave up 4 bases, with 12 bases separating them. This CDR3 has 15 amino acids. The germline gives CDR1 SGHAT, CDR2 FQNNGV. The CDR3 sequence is CASSLDKGRAYGYTF. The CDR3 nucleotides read TGTGCCAGCAGCTTAGATAAAGGCAGGGCCTATGGCTACACCTTC.

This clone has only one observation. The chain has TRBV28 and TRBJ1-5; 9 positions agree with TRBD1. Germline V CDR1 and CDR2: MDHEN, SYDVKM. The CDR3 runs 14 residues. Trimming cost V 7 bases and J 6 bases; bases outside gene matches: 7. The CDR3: CASKGQGFGQPQHF. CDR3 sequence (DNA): TGTGCCAGCAAGGGACAGGGTTTTGGTCAGCCCCAGCATTTT.

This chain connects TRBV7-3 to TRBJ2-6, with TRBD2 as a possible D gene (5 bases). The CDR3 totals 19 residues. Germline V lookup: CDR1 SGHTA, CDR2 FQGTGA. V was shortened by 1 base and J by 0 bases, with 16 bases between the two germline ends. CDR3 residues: CASSLRPPGWSSGANVLTF. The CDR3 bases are TGTGCCAGCAGCTTAAGGCCCCCGGGGTGGAGCTCTGGGGCCAACGTCCTGACTTTC.

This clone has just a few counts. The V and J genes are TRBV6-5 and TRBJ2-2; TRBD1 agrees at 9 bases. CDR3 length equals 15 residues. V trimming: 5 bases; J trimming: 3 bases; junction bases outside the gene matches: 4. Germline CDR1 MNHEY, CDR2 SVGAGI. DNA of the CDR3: TGTGCCAGCAGTCTTGGACAGGGGTACACCGGGGAGCTGTTTTTT. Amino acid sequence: CASSLGQGYTGELFF.

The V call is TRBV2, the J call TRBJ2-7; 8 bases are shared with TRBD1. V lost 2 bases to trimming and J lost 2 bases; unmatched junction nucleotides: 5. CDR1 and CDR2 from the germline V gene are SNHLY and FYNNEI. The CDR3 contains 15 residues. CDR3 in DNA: TGTGCCAGCAGTGAAATAGGGACAGGAACCTACGAGCAGTACTTC. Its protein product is CASSEIGTGTYEQYF.

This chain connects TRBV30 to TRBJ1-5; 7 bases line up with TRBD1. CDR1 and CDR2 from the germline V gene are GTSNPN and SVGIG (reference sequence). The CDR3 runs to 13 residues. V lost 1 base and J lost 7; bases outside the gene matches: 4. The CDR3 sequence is CAWSATGKQPQHF. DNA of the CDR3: TGTGCCTGGAGTGCGACAGGGAAGCAGCCCCAGCATTTT. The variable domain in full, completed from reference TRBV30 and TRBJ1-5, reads SQTIHQWPATLVQPVGSPLSLECTVEGTSNPNLYWYRQAAGRGLQLLFYSVGIGQISSEVPQNLSASRPQDRQFILSSKKLLLSDSGFYLCAWSATGKQPQHFGDGTRLSIL.

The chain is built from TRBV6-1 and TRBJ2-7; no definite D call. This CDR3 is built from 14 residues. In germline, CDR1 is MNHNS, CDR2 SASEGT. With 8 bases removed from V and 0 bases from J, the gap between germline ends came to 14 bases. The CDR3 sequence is CASQVRISSYEQYF. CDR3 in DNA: TGTGCCAGCCAGGTCAGAATATCCTCCTACGAGCAGTACTTC.

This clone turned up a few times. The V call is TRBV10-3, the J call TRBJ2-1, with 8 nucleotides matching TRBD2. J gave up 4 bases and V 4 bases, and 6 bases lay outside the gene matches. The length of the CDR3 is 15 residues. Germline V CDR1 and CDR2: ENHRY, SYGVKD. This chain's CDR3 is CAISGGGTSYNEQFF. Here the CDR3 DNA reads TGTGCCATCAGTGGTGGGGGGACTAGTTACAATGAGCAGTTCTTC.